The rows below give T cell receptor beta chains drawn from one sample of a study of CD8 T cells in Susac syndrome. TCRdb recomputed calls from the immunoSEQ multiplex PCR reads with MiXCR, one row per CDR3 protein. Of over 95,000 distinct CDR3 sequences in the sample, nearly 95% were seen once. Sequenced sample: CD4+ T cells from PBMCs. These receptors were obtained from a human donor in good health. The CDR3 runs from the conserved cysteine through the conserved F or W. The D gene is left open where the match is weak. Clone sizes are given selectively: once, few, many, or a class where the clone is expanded.

TGTGCCAGCAGCAAGACAGAAGATCATGAGCAGTTCTTC | CASSKTEDHEQFF | . | TRBJ2-1 | TRBV25-1 | once | 13
TGCAGTGCTAGGCGACCCTCGGCGGGAGGATGGGATGAGCAGTTCTTC | CSARRPSAGGWDEQFF | TRBD2 | TRBJ2-1 | TRBV20-1 | . | 16
TGTGCCAGCAGTCACGAGAGACAGGGTTATGGCTACACCTTC | CASSHERQGYGYTF | TRBD1 | TRBJ1-2 | TRBV6-5 | . | 14
TGCAGTGCTAGTAAGATTGGCGGGTACAATGAGCAGTTCTTC | CSASKIGGYNEQFF | . | TRBJ2-1 | TRBV20-1 | . | 14
TGCGCCAGCAGCGCTACGACAGGCGTGGAGACCCAGTACTTC | CASSATTGVETQYF | . | TRBJ2-5 | TRBV5-1 | . | 14
TGTGCCAGCAGCCAAGATTCAGGTGGAAGACGAGGGTACAATGAGCAGTTCTTC | CASSQDSGGRRGYNEQFF | . | TRBJ2-1 | TRBV3-1 | . | 18
TGCGCCAGCAGCCAAGTTGCCGGGATCGAAAACACCATATATTTT | CASSQVAGIENTIYF | . | TRBJ1-3 | TRBV4-3 | . | 15
TGCGCCAGCAGCGTGAGGACAGGCACCGGGGAGCTGTTTTTT | CASSVRTGTGELFF | TRBD1 | TRBJ2-2 | TRBV5-1 | . | 14
TGTGCCAGCAGTCCAGACAGGGTGAGAGAAAAACTGTTTTTT | CASSPDRVREKLFF | TRBD1 | TRBJ1-4 | TRBV6-5 | . | 14
TGTGCCAGCAGCTTGGCCCCGATTAGGACCACCGGGGAGCTGTTTTTT | CASSLAPIRTTGELFF | . | TRBJ2-2 | TRBV5-5 | . | 16
TGTGCCAGCAGTTCTTCCACAGGTGATAGCAATCAGCCCCAGCATTTT | CASSSSTGDSNQPQHF | . | TRBJ1-5 | TRBV28 | . | 16
TGTGCCAGCAGTCAACAAGCAGGGGGCCCCTACAATGAGCAGTTCTTC | CASSQQAGGPYNEQFF | TRBD1 | TRBJ2-1 | TRBV12-3/TRBV12-4 | . | 16
TGCAGTGCTAGAGATCGGCTAGCGGGGTCCACAGATACGCAGTATTTT | CSARDRLAGSTDTQYF | TRBD2 | TRBJ2-3 | TRBV20-1 | . | 16
TGTGCCAGCAGCCATTCCTCGGGCGGATTCTACGAGCAGTACTTC | CASSHSSGGFYEQYF | . | TRBJ2-7 | TRBV3-1 | . | 15
TGTGCCAGCAGCGGTAATCGGGGGAACACTGAAGCTTTCTTT | CASSGNRGNTEAFF | . | TRBJ1-1 | TRBV7-9 | . | 14
TGCAGTGCTCGTCCAATCGAAAATTCTGGGGCCAACGTCCTGACTTTC | CSARPIENSGANVLTF | . | TRBJ2-6 | TRBV20-1 | . | 16
TGTGCCAGCAGCCGAGACCAGTACAATGAGCAGTTCTTC | CASSRDQYNEQFF | . | TRBJ2-1 | TRBV3-1 | once | 13
TGCAGCGTTGAAGATTTAAGAGGGGAGCGGGGCTACACCTTC | CSVEDLRGERGYTF | . | TRBJ1-2 | TRBV29-1 | . | 14
TGTGCCAGTAGTAACGCCGGGACTCAAAGCCAAGAGACCCAGTACTTC | CASSNAGTQSQETQYF | . | TRBJ2-5 | TRBV19 | . | 16
TGCAGTGCTAGTTCTGGGGCTAATGGCTACACCTTC | CSASSGANGYTF | . | TRBJ1-2 | TRBV20-1 | . | 12
TGCAGTGCCCCGGGACAGATAGATACGCAGTATTTT | CSAPGQIDTQYF | TRBD1 | TRBJ2-3 | TRBV20-1 | . | 12
TGCGCCAGCAGCTTGTTTCAGGGTGGGACTGAAGCTTTCTTT | CASSLFQGGTEAFF | . | TRBJ1-1 | TRBV5-1 | . | 14
TGTGCCATCAGTCTAGGTGGAAACACCATATATTTT | CAISLGGNTIYF | . | TRBJ1-3 | TRBV10-3 | once | 12
TGTGCCAGCAGCTTAGGGAGCGGGAGGGGGTTTAGCACAGATACGCAGTATTTT | CASSLGSGRGFSTDTQYF | TRBD2 | TRBJ2-3 | TRBV7-8 | . | 18
TGTGCCACCAGTGATGCCCTAGCGGGGGGCTACAATGAGCAGTTCTTC | CATSDALAGGYNEQFF | TRBD2 | TRBJ2-1 | TRBV24-1 | . | 16
TGTGCCAGCAGCTTAGAGGACGGGGGGCTCTATGGCTACACCTTC | CASSLEDGGLYGYTF | . | TRBJ1-2 | TRBV7-9 | . | 15
TGTGCCAGCAGCCGGGGTATGGTCACAGATACGCAGTATTTT | CASSRGMVTDTQYF | . | TRBJ2-3 | TRBV7-3 | . | 14
TGTGCCAGCTCACCACCCGGGACAGGGGAAGTCGAGCAGTACTTC | CASSPPGTGEVEQYF | TRBD1 | TRBJ2-7 | TRBV18 | once | 15
TGTGCCAGCAGCCCCGGAGGGGCAGGCGTTAGGGGGACGCAGTATTTT | CASSPGGAGVRGTQYF | . | TRBJ2-3 | TRBV7-2 | . | 16
TGCGCCAGCAGCTTGGATAGCGGACCCTACGAGCAGTACTTC | CASSLDSGPYEQYF | . | TRBJ2-7 | TRBV5-4 | few | 14
TGCAGCGTCCCCGCGGCAGGGACTTTGGGGACTGAAGCTTTCTTT | CSVPAAGTLGTEAFF | . | TRBJ1-1 | TRBV29-1 | . | 15
TGTGCCAGCAGCTCCCGCTGGACAGGCAGGATTGGGGAGCTGTTTTTT | CASSSRWTGRIGELFF | TRBD1 | TRBJ2-2 | TRBV7-2 | . | 16
TGCAGTGCGACGGGGACAGTTTGGAACACTGAAGCTTTCTTT | CSATGTVWNTEAFF | TRBD1 | TRBJ1-1 | TRBV20-1 | . | 14
TGCGCCAGCAGCTTGGGCGGAGATAGCAATCAGCCCCAGCATTTT | CASSLGGDSNQPQHF | . | TRBJ1-5 | TRBV5-1 | . | 15
TGTGCCAGCAGCTCCCGCGGGGACTCCTACAATGAGCAGTTCTTC | CASSSRGDSYNEQFF | . | TRBJ2-1 | TRBV11-3 | . | 15
TGCAGTGCTAGAGACTCCGGGACTAGCGGGAATGAGCAGTTCTTC | CSARDSGTSGNEQFF | TRBD2 | TRBJ2-1 | TRBV20-1 | . | 15
TGTGCCAGCAGCTTATCGGGGACTAGCGAGGAATACCAAGAGACCCAGTACTTC | CASSLSGTSEEYQETQYF | TRBD2 | TRBJ2-5 | TRBV7-9 | once | 18